This TCR beta chain was identified during a study of graft-versus-host responses after intestinal transplantation. Study background: The study gave all recipients anti-thymocyte globulin induction, then tacrolimus and steroids for about 3 years.

Comments on this clone: Antigen specificity is unknown.

CDR3 size: 14 residues. With 5 bases clipped from V and 5 bases from J, the junction kept 6 bases outside the gene matches. Germline V gives CDR1 MNHNY, CDR2 SVGAGI (reference sequence). Produced via immunoSEQ multiplex PCR; TCRdb's table is partial and in-frame only. Found here are fewer than 90,000 clones, less than 95% of them singletons; the top ten hold around 0.19%. Study-level findings and limits: With peak circulating GvH clone levels came an association with early post-transplant HvG declines. The study found high graft-versus-host to host-versus-graft clonal ratios in allografts of patients with graft-donor T cell macrochimerism. Investigators detected GvH clones in recipient marrow, with some emerging earlier in ileum or blood.

The specimen comprised unstimulated CD4+ T cells sorted from spleen or lymph node cells, sampled before transplant. V is TRBV6-6 and J is TRBJ2-5, with 9 bases matching TRBD1. This sequence originates from a human donor who was the organ donor for an intestinal transplant. The DNA for the CDR3 is TGTGCCAGCAGTCCCACAGGGGGCAGGGAGACCCAGTACTTC. Its translation is CASSPTGGRETQYF.